This TCR beta chain was sequenced in a study of T cells in tuberculosis. Overall study context: CD1B tetramers identified T cells specific for mycobacterial lipid GMM.

This clone appeared once. Other DNA sequences in this sample translate to the same CDR3. This CDR3 is built from 18 residues. Trimming removed 0 bases from V and 1 base from J, with 16 bases in between. CDR1 is GTSNPN and CDR2 is SVGIG in the germline V gene (reference sequence). Sequencing was performed with immunoSEQ multiplex PCR; in TCRdb, only in-frame clones are kept and a portion is missing. Of 88,000 or so clones in the sample, approximately 90% are singletons; the top ten hold 1.5% to 2%. Thawed, overnight-rested PBMC were stained with GMM-loaded CD1B tetramer, viability dye and anti-CD3, then sorted. The lipid loaded on the CD1B tetramers was C32 glucose monomycolate from Rhodococcus equi. Each donor contributed about 100,000 sorted tetramer-negative cells.

This rearrangement joins TRBV30 to TRBJ1-6; possibly TRBD1 for D (5 bases). The clonotype was recovered from an adult woman with latent tuberculosis. Sequencing input: CD1b-GMM tetramer-negative cells sorted from PBMCs. The CDR3: CAWSVHLGGRSYNSPLHF. The CDR3 nucleotides are TGTGCCTGGAGTGTACATCTCGGGGGAAGGTCCTATAATTCACCCCTCCACTTT.